Presented here are 9 T cell receptor beta chains from one specimen sequenced in a study of T cell clones after liver transplantation. Sequencing used immunoSEQ multiplex PCR; TCRdb keeps in-frame clones, though not all of them. The data hold about 50,000 clones, with 55% to 75% observed a single time. The specimen comprised CD4+ T cells from blood, sampled around 54 months after liver transplant. The source is a human patient who received a liver transplant. Some of the T cells may derive from the graft donor.

The chain recombines TRBV6-1 with TRBJ1-5; a possible D gene is TRBD1 (5 bases). V was shortened by 3 bases and J by 13 bases, with 16 bases between the two germline ends. The CDR3 covers 13 residues. CDR1 MNHNS and CDR2 SASEGT come from the germline V gene. The CDR3 DNA is TGTGCCAGCAGTGAGGCCGGACAACGCGCACAGCATTTT. Protein sequence: CASSEAGQRAQHF.

This clone was observed a handful of times. The CDR3 sequence: CASSLGGSGNTIYF. The DNA for the CDR3 is TGTGCCAGCAGCTTGGGGGGGTCTGGAAACACCATATATTTT. The chain joins TRBV13 to TRBJ1-3, with a possible D match to TRBD1 (5 bases). V was cut by 3 bases and J by 1 base, with 7 bases left in between. The CDR3 sequence is 14 residues long. The germline CDR1 and CDR2 sequences are PRHDT and FYEKMQ (reference sequence).

The rearrangement links TRBV7-8 to TRBJ2-7; perhaps TRBD2 as D (5 bases). The CDR3 runs 13 residues. The ends were cut back, 2 bases at V and 7 bases at J, with 12 bases in the middle. Germline CDR1 and CDR2: SGHVS and FQNEAQ. The CDR3 sequence: CASSLSPEGEQYF. Written as DNA, the CDR3 is TGTGCCAGCAGCTTAAGCCCCGAGGGAGAGCAGTACTTC.

V is TRBV30 and J is TRBJ1-6; 8 nucleotides line up with TRBD1. This CDR3 has 13 amino acids. Per germline, CDR1 GTSNPN and CDR2 SVGIG (reference sequence). Trimming at V came to 1 base and at J to 9 bases, leaving 2 bases not matched to a gene. The CDR3 region has the DNA TGTGCCTGGAGTGGGACAGGGACTTCACCCCTCCACTTT. Its protein product is CAWSGTGTSPLHF.

V usage is TRBV2 and J usage is TRBJ1-4; 10 positions agree with TRBD1. Germline CDR1 SNHLY, CDR2 FYNNEI. The CDR3 consists of 14 residues. J gave up 7 bases and V 7 bases, and 6 bases lay outside the gene matches. The CDR3 bases are TGTGCCAGCACCGGGACAGGGGTTAGTGAAAAACTGTTTTTT. It specifies CASTGTGVSEKLFF.

This clone was seen a few times. The V and J genes are TRBV6-1 and TRBJ2-3; TRBD2 matches at 7 bases. J gave up 6 bases and V 0 bases, and 15 bases lay outside the gene matches. Germline lookup yields CDR1 MNHNS and CDR2 SASEGT. This CDR3 region has 18 residues. As DNA, the CDR3 is TGTGCCAGCAGTGAAGCGGCGGCTAGCGGCGCGGAGTGGGATACGCAGTATTTT. It encodes CASSEAAASGAEWDTQYF.

The rearrangement joins TRBV5-6 to TRBJ1-1; 12 nucleotides line up with TRBD1. The junction had 6 bases not matched to a gene; V was cut back by 3 bases and J by 3 bases. Germline CDR1 and CDR2: SGHDT and YYEEEE. There are 16 residues in the CDR3. CDR3 bases: TGTGCCAGCAGCTGGGGGACAGGGGGCTGGGACACTGAAGCTTTCTTT. Its protein is CASSWGTGGWDTEAFF. The variable domain in full, completed from reference TRBV5-6 and TRBJ1-1, reads DAGVTQSPTHLIKTRGQQVTLRCSPKSGHDTVSWYQQALGQGPQFIFQYYEEEERQRGNFPDRFSGHQFPNYSSELNVNALLLGDSALYLCASSWGTGGWDTEAFFGQGTRLTVV.

The sample holds one count of this clone. Mismatch with germline at one junction end may stem from a read error. The genes are TRBV28 and TRBJ1-5; 12 bases are shared with TRBD1. CDR3 length equals 15 residues. CDR1 MDHEN and CDR2 SYDVKM come from the germline V gene. CDR3 region: CATGTGGDGNQPQHF. The CDR3 region has the DNA TGCGCAACAGGGACAGGGGGCGACGGCAATCAGCCCCAGCATTTT.

This clone came up once. The V gene is TRBV11-2, the J gene TRBJ1-1; TRBD1 matches at 9 bases. J gave up 6 bases and V 5 bases, and 4 bases lay outside the gene matches. The CDR3 is 13 amino acids. Germline CDR1 reads SGHAT; CDR2 reads FQNNGV. The CDR3 bases are TGTGCCAGCAGCGTCGGACAGGGGCCTGAAGCTTTCTTT. Amino acid sequence: CASSVGQGPEAFF.